The next 15 T cell receptor beta chains were all read from a single sample in a study of technical replicates of blood from a few donors. Assay: immunoSEQ multiplex PCR; the TCRdb copy retains only in-frame clones and omits some. Among about 100,000 clones listed, 90% to 96% were seen once. Sequencing was carried out using T cells isolated from PBMCs. These receptors originate from a human donor in good health.

In this sample, this clone turned up once. This chain connects TRBV29-1 to TRBJ1-2; weak D call: TRBD1 (5 bases). This CDR3 has 15 residues. Germline assignment: CDR1 SQVTM and CDR2 ANQGSEA. V dropped 2 bases and J dropped 7 bases, with 20 bases sitting between them. As DNA, the CDR3 is TGCAGCGTTGAACTGGTCGGGGGGAGGATAGGTGGCTACACCTTC. Protein: CSVELVGGRIGGYTF.

V usage is TRBV5-1 and J usage is TRBJ2-3; the D gene is possibly TRBD1 (6 bases). Germline V CDR1 and CDR2: SGHRS, YFSETQ. The CDR3 has 16 amino acids. V was shortened by 1 base and J by 4 bases, with 16 bases between the two germline ends. CDR3 bases: TGCGCCAGCAGCTTGCCAACAGGGAGTATCGCAGATACGCAGTATTTT. It translates to CASSLPTGSIADTQYF.

This sequence joins TRBV27 and TRBJ2-7, with 8 bases aligning to TRBD2. The CDR3 is 14 amino acids. The V segment lost 5 bases and the J segment 2 bases; nucleotides outside the gene matches: 5. The V gene's germline CDR1 is MNHEY and CDR2 SMNVEV (reference sequence). Here the CDR3 DNA reads TGTGCCAGCAGTGCAACTAGCGGAACCTACGAGCAGTACTTC. Translation: CASSATSGTYEQYF.

The gene calls are TRBV29-1 and TRBJ2-7; possible D gene TRBD1, 6 bases. The germline V gene has CDR1 SQVTM and CDR2 ANQGSEA. Trimming left V 4 bases short and J 2 bases short, with 9 bases between. The CDR3 has 12 amino acids. The CDR3 spells CSVAQGPYEQYF. Here the CDR3 DNA reads TGCAGCGTTGCACAGGGTCCCTACGAGCAGTACTTC.

This rearrangement joins TRBV5-8 to TRBJ1-5; 9 bases align to TRBD1. CDR1 and CDR2 (germline): SGHTS, YDEGEE. The CDR3 extends over 15 amino acids. The V gene end was trimmed by 4 bases and the J gene end by 4 bases; junction bases not matched to a gene: 6. The CDR3 loop reads CASSGGQGMNQPQHF. In DNA form, the CDR3 reads TGTGCCAGCAGCGGGGGACAGGGTATGAATCAGCCCCAGCATTTT.

This chain connects TRBV7-2 to TRBJ2-5, with a weak D call TRBD1 (6 bases). This CDR3 spans 14 amino acids. Germline CDR1 and CDR2: SGHTA and FQGNSA. The V and J ends lost 6 bases and 0 bases respectively, with 11 bases between them. CDR3 loop: CASRTGQYQETQYF. The CDR3 bases are TGTGCCAGCAGAACCGGACAGTACCAAGAGACCCAGTACTTC.

This chain connects TRBV7-2 to TRBJ2-3; TRBD2 matches at 7 bases. The V gene's germline CDR1 is SGHTA and CDR2 FQGNSA. CDR3 length: 14 amino acids. V gave up 4 bases and J gave up 4 bases; unmatched junction bases: 5. The CDR3 DNA is TGTGCCAGCAGCTCGCGACTAGCCGCAGATACGCAGTATTTT. Translation gives CASSSRLAADTQYF. Filled out from reference TRBV7-2 and TRBJ2-3, the complete variable domain reads GAGVSQSPSNKVTEKGKDVELRCDPISGHTALYWYRQSLGQGLEFLIYFQGNSAPDKSGLPSDRFSAERTGGSVSTLTIQRTQQEDSAVYLCASSSRLAADTQYFGPGTRLTVL.

This chain uses TRBV11-2 with TRBJ2-3; D remains unclear. Germline assignment: CDR1 SGHAT and CDR2 FQNNGV. Trimming pared 1 base from V and 3 bases from J, leaving 11 bases between. This CDR3 is 15 amino acids long. CDR3 residues: CASSLAGAGTDTQYF. The CDR3 DNA is TGTGCCAGCAGCTTAGCTGGCGCAGGAACAGATACGCAGTATTTT.

This clone was observed a single time. V and J are TRBV6-4 and TRBJ1-1, with D unclear. V lost 0 bases to trimming and J lost 2 bases, with 4 bases between them. This CDR3 is 13 amino acids long. Germline assignment: CDR1 MRHNA and CDR2 SNTAGT. The CDR3 nucleotides are TGTGCCAGCAGTGACTCCCCAAACACTGAAGCTTTCTTT. Its protein is CASSDSPNTEAFF.

The rearrangement uses TRBV5-1 and TRBJ2-1, with 7 bases lining up with TRBD2. The CDR3 extends over 15 amino acids. Trimming cost V 4 bases and J 5 bases; bases outside gene matches: 9. Germline V gene lookup returns CDR1 SGHRS and CDR2 YFSETQ. In DNA form, the CDR3 reads TGCGCCAGCAGCATGGGGAGGGAGCGACACAATGAGCAGTTCTTC. It is translated as CASSMGRERHNEQFF.

The chain is built from TRBV4-1 and TRBJ2-5; 7 bases map to TRBD1. Germline loops: CDR1 MGHRA, CDR2 YSYEKL. CDR3 size: 15 residues. After removal of 1 base from V and 2 bases from J, the junction contained 4 bases not matched to a gene. The CDR3 sequence is CASSQGPGQQETQYF. The CDR3 bases are TGCGCCAGCAGCCAAGGACCGGGACAGCAAGAGACCCAGTACTTC.

The chain combines TRBV10-1 with TRBJ1-2; D remains ambiguous. V was clipped by 0 bases and J by 4 bases, with 3 bases between them. Germline CDR1 reads WNHNN; CDR2 reads SYGVQD (reference sequence). This CDR3 region has 12 residues. CDR3 protein: CASSESSYGYTF. DNA for the CDR3: TGCGCCAGCAGTGAGTCCTCCTATGGCTACACCTTC.

The chain links TRBV9 to TRBJ1-6, with D hard to call. CDR1 is SGDLS, CDR2 YYNGEE, per germline. The CDR3 covers 13 residues. Trimming stripped 3 bases from V and 14 bases from J, with 15 bases between. CDR3 sequence: CASSEEGRASLHF. For the CDR3, the DNA is TGTGCCAGCAGCGAGGAGGGTCGGGCATCCCTCCACTTT. The full variable domain, in which reference TRBV9 and TRBJ1-6 provide the parts outside the CDR3, is DSGVTQTPKHLITATGQRVTLRCSPRSGDLSVYWYQQSLDQGLQFLIQYYNGEERAKGNILERFSAQQFPDLHSELNLSSLELGDSALYFCASSEEGRASLHFGNGTRLTVT.

J is TRBJ2-1 and V is TRBV15, with 10 positions matching TRBD2. Germline V gene lookup returns CDR1 LNHNV and CDR2 YYDKDF (reference sequence). CDR3 size: 14 residues. V was pared by 5 bases and J by 6 bases, with 4 bases of the junction left unmatched. Here the CDR3 reads CATSSPSGSNEQFF. The CDR3 DNA reads as TGTGCCACCAGCTCCCCTAGCGGGAGCAATGAGCAGTTCTTC.

The chain carries TRBV4-2 and TRBJ2-1; 15 positions match TRBD2. The germline CDR1 and CDR2 sequences are LGHNA and YNFKEQ. This CDR3 contains 17 residues. After removal of 4 bases from V and 7 bases from J, the junction contained 8 bases not matched to a gene. CDR3 protein: CASSPPSGTSGRNEQFF. The CDR3 region has the DNA TGTGCCAGCAGCCCACCCTCCGGGACTAGCGGGAGGAATGAGCAGTTCTTC.